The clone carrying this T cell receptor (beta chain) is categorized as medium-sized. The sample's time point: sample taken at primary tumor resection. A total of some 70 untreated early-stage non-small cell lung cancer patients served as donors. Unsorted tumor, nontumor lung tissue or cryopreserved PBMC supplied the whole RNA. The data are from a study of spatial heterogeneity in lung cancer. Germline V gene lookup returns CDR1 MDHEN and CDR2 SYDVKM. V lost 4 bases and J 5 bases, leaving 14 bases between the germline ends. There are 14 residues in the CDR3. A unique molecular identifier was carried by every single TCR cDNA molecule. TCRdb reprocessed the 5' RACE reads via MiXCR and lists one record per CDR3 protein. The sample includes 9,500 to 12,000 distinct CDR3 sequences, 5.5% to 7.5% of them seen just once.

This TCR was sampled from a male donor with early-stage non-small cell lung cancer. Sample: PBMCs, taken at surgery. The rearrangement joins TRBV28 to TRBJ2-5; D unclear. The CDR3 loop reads CASSSASRVETQYF. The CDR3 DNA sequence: TGTGCCAGCAGTTCAGCCAGTAGGGTCGAGACCCAGTACTTC.